This TCR beta chain was recorded in a study of blood T cells in healthy people across ages. There are a few counts of this clonotype. The antigen is not known. Study results and limitations: Unsorted PBMC material precluded a definitive naive versus antigen-experienced comparison. With donor CMV status unknown, expanded clonotype changes were possibly confounded. Per-million-T-cell TCR beta diversity fell roughly linearly with age.

Healthy Caucasians from Russia aged roughly 6 to 95 served as donors. The authors ran a second PCR of about 6 to 11 cycles using a sample-barcoded 5' primer and a J-beta primer mix. TCRdb called the 5' RACE reads again in MiXCR, with one record for every CDR3 protein. The data contain 1.5 million to 2 million distinct CDR3 sequences, roughly 28% of them singletons. Looked up from germline, CDR1 is MDHEN and CDR2 is SYDVKM. The CDR3 covers 14 residues. The V end lost 2 bases, the J end lost 4 bases, and 10 bases lay between the germline ends. The material sequenced was blood. The origin of this receptor is a woman aged 25 to 39 in good health. The chain couples TRBV28 to TRBJ2-3, with D possibly TRBD2 on 6 matching bases. The CDR3 DNA is TGTGCCAGCAGTTTACAAAGCGGGTCAGATACGCAGTATTTT. It specifies CASSLQSGSDTQYF.